This TCR beta chain was documented in a study of T-cell memory formation after mild COVID-19. A single record per CDR3 protein comes from TCRdb applying MiXCR to the 5' RACE reads. The data hold 150,000 or so distinct CDR3 sequences, with 13% to 15% observed a single time. The specimen was PBMCs or a T cell subset sorted from them (not recorded which). The sequence came from an adult woman who had mild COVID-19 (a few samples of this study predate the infection). Cell type and time point are not known.

This chain's CDR3 is CASSVEIGTNQGAGNTIYF. In nucleotides, the CDR3 is TGTGCCAGCAGCGTAGAGATCGGGACCAACCAAGGCGCTGGAAACACCATATATTTT. The chain carries TRBV9 and TRBJ1-3; perhaps TRBD1 as D (5 bases). The V end lost 0 bases, the J end lost 2 bases, and 21 bases lay between the germline ends. The CDR3 sequence is 19 residues long. In germline, CDR1 is SGDLS, CDR2 YYNGEE. The whole variable domain, remainder taken from reference TRBV9 and TRBJ1-3, is DSGVTQTPKHLITATGQRVTLRCSPRSGDLSVYWYQQSLDQGLQFLIQYYNGEERAKGNILERFSAQQFPDLHSELNLSSLELGDSALYFCASSVEIGTNQGAGNTIYFGEGSWLTVV.